The 10 T cell receptor beta chains in this list originate from one sample, sequenced in a study of vaccination and CD4 T cells after COVID-19. Cultured CD4+ T cell DNA underwent sequencing with the Oncomine TCR Beta short-read assay. TCRdb itself ran the PCR reads through MiXCR, one entry per CDR3 protein. The sample lists some 25,000 distinct CDR3 sequences; 30% were seen once. Specified time point: late sampling 161 to 241 days after vaccination in a few convalescent patients. Documented treatment: roughly ten-day PBMC culture with coronavirus spike peptide pools or control peptides (ViraFEST assay). These receptors' targets are unknown. Source: CD4+ T cells from blood, cultured in vitro, taken about 7 months after SARS-CoV-2 vaccination. The receptor set was obtained from a human donor who had recovered from COVID-19.

The chain links TRBV10-3 to TRBJ2-1; D uncertain. In germline, CDR1 is ENHRY, CDR2 SYGVKD. V lost 6 bases and J lost 6, with 15 bases in between. This CDR3 comprises 14 residues. The DNA for the CDR3 is TGTGCCATCAGAAGCACAGAGAAACCCAATGAGCAGTTCTTC. Protein sequence: CAIRSTEKPNEQFF.

V usage is TRBV10-1 and J usage is TRBJ2-3; D uncertain. Germline V gives CDR1 WNHNN, CDR2 SYGVQD (reference sequence). The CDR3 extends over 14 amino acids. The V and J ends lost 0 bases and 3 bases respectively, with 7 bases between them. CDR3 sequence (DNA): TGCGCCAGCAGTGAGTCCTCTACGACAGATACGCAGTATTTT. This gives the protein CASSESSTTDTQYF.

In this sample, this clonotype turned up once. The V call is TRBV7-9, the J call TRBJ2-7, with TRBD2 matching 13 bases. This CDR3 comprises 15 residues. Germline-derived CDR1 and CDR2 are SEHNR and FQNEAQ (reference sequence). Germline trimming cut 4 bases from V and 4 bases from J; bases unmatched to any gene: 4. CDR3 bases: TGTGCCAGCAGCTACTGGACTAGCGGGAGATACGAGCAGTACTTC. Protein sequence: CASSYWTSGRYEQYF.

This clonotype is labeled medium-sized. The chain links TRBV28 to TRBJ2-5, with D perhaps matching TRBD1 (5 bases). The CDR3 is 16 residues long. V was pared by 6 bases and J by 2 bases, with 19 bases between. CDR1 MDHEN and CDR2 SYDVKM come from the germline V gene. Written as DNA, the CDR3 is TGTGCCAGCAGAGGCCATTCAGGGCTCGGGCAAGAGACCCAGTACTTC. Protein sequence: CASRGHSGLGQETQYF.

This clonotype was counted between two and nine times. The genes are TRBV24-1 and TRBJ2-7; D might be TRBD1 (5 bases). This CDR3 contains 13 residues. The germline V gene encodes CDR1 KGHDR and CDR2 SFDVKD. Trimming shortened V by 0 bases and J by 3 bases, and 5 bases separated the two germline ends. This chain's CDR3 is CATSDLRGYEQYF. CDR3 DNA sequence: TGTGCCACCAGTGATTTGAGGGGCTACGAGCAGTACTTC.

This sequence joins TRBV6-1 and TRBJ1-1; the D gene is possibly TRBD1 (6 bases). CDR3 size: 15 residues. Germline assignment: CDR1 MNHNS and CDR2 SASEGT. V lost 7 bases and J 1 base, leaving 16 bases between the germline ends. CDR3 nucleotide sequence: TGTGCCAGCAAGAGTCGGACAGCAGAGAACACTGAAGCTTTCTTT. It translates to CASKSRTAENTEAFF.

This clonotype was found a few times. This chain joins TRBV7-3 and TRBJ2-4; 8 bases align to TRBD1. The CDR3 is 15 residues long. Trimming took 5 bases from V and 8 from J; bases not matched to a gene: 11. The germline V gene has CDR1 SGHTA and CDR2 FQGTGA. CDR3 region: CASSRGTGPRDIQYF. The CDR3 DNA reads as TGTGCCAGCAGCCGCGGGACAGGCCCTCGGGACATTCAGTACTTC.

The V and J genes are TRBV7-6 and TRBJ2-7, with D unresolved. Germline V gene data show CDR1 as SGHVS and CDR2 as FNYEAQ. The length of the CDR3 is 12 residues. V lost 3 bases and J 3 bases, leaving 6 bases between the germline ends. CDR3 sequence: CASSLSHYEQYF. CDR3 DNA: TGTGCCAGCAGCTTGTCCCACTACGAGCAGTACTTC.

This clonotype was recorded a few times. This chain joins TRBV6-1 and TRBJ1-5; D remains ambiguous. Looked up from germline, CDR1 is MNHNS and CDR2 is SASEGT. The CDR3 runs 13 residues. The ends were cut back, 8 bases at V and 7 bases at J, with 15 bases in the middle. This CDR3 is CASVGSTGQPQHF. In DNA form, the CDR3 reads TGTGCCAGCGTCGGATCCACGGGACAGCCCCAGCATTTT.

This clonotype showed up just a few times. The chain uses TRBV28 and TRBJ2-7; 9 bases line up with TRBD2. The CDR3 is 13 residues long. V was pared by 9 bases and J by 2 bases, with 5 bases of the junction left unmatched. Per germline, CDR1 MDHEN and CDR2 SYDVKM. CDR3 sequence (DNA): TGTGCCAGTGCGACTAGCGGAACCTACGAGCAGTACTTC. Encoded protein: CASATSGTYEQYF. The whole variable domain, filled in from reference TRBV28 and TRBJ2-7, reads DVKVTQSSRYLVKRTGEKVFLECVQDMDHENMFWYRQDPGLGLRLIYFSYDVKMKEKGDIPEGYSVSREKKERFSLILESASTNQTSMYLCASATSGTYEQYFGPGTRLTVT.